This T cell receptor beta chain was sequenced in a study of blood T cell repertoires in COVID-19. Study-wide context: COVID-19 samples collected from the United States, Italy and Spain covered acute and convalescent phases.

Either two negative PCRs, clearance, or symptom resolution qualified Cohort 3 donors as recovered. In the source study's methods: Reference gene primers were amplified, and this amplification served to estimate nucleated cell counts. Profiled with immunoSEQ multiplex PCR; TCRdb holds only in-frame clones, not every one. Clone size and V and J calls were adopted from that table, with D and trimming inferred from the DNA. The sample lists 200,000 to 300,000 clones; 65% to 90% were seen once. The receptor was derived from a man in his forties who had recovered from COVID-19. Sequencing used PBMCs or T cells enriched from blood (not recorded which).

CDR3 coding DNA: TGTGCCAGCGAGGACAGGGCCATTGAAAAACTGTTTTTT. Amino acids: CASEDRAIEKLFF. V gene TRBV25-1 combines with J gene TRBJ1-4, with 8 bases identical to TRBD1. The CDR3 runs 13 residues. V gave up 8 bases and J gave up 7 bases; unmatched junction bases: 6. Germline CDR1 and CDR2: MGHDK and SYGVNS.